The source of this T cell receptor (beta chain) is a study of T cell responses to AZD1222 COVID-19 vaccine. Libraries were prepared by immunoSEQ multiplex PCR; TCRdb keeps only in-frame clonotypes and omits some of them. The profile shows 150,000 to 200,000 clones, 85% to 95% of them singletons. The sequence was collected from an adult in good health. Sequencing was performed on peripheral blood, taken on day 0 of AZD1222 vaccination.

The CDR3 nucleotides are TGTGCCAGCAGTTACCCAGCTCCTTCTGGGGCCAACGTCCTGACTTTC. This codes for CASSYPAPSGANVLTF. The V and J genes are TRBV6-5 and TRBJ2-6; D unresolved. This CDR3 is built from 16 residues. The germline V gene encodes CDR1 MNHEY and CDR2 SVGAGI. With 2 bases removed from V and 1 base from J, the gap between germline ends came to 9 bases.